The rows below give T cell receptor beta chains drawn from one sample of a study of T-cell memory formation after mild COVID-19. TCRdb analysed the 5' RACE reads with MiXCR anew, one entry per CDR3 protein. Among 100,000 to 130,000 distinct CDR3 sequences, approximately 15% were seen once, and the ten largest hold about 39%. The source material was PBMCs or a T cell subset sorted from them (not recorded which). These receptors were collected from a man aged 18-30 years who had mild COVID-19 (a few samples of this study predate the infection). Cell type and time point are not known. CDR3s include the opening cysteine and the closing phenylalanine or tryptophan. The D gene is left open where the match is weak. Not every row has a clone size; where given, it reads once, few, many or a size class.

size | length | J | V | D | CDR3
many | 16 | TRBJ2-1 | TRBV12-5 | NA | CASGLARYSTYNEQFF
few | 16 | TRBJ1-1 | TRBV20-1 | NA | CSARDYLGAENTEAFF
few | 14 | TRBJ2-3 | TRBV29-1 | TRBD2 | CSVVVAGLTDTQYF
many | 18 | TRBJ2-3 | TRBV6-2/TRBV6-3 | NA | CASSQDPAGARATDTQYF
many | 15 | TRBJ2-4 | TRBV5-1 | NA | CASSFRAENVDIQYF
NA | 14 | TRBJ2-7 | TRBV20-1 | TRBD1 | CSARSITGVYEQYF
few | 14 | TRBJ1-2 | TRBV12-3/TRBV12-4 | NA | CASSFVGGIYGYTF
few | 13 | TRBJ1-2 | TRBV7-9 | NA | CASSPSSPYGYTF
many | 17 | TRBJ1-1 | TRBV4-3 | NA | CASSQRAAEGRNTEAFF
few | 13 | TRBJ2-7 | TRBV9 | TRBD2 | CASSVGTSGEQYF
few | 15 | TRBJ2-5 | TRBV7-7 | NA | CASSLDLGSQETQYF
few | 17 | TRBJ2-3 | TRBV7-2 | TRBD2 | CASSLARGGPSTDTQYF
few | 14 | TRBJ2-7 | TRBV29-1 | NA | CSVEDRSGRDEQYF
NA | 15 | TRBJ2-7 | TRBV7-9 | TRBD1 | CASTGGTGGFYEQYF
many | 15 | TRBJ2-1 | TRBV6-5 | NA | CASSYYPGGRNEQFF
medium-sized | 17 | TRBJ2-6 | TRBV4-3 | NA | CASSQGSSPSGANVLTF
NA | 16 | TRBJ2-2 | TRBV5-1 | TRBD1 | CASSLGDRGLTGELFF
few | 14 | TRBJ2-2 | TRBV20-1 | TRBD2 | CSARTSGGAGELFF
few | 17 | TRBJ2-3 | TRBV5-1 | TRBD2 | CASSLRTSGGATDTQYF
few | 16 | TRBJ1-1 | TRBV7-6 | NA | CASSPGRSYSNTEAFF
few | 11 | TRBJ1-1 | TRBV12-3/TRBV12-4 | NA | CASGRTSEAFF
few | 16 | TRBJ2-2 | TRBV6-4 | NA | CASSDERGYNTGELFF
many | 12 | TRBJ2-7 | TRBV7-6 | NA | CASSDGTYEQYF
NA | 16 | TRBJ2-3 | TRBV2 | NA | CASSEREAVSADTQYF
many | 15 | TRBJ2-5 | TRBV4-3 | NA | CASSQDLPRGETQYF
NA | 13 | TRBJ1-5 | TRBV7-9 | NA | CASSFSRNQPQHF
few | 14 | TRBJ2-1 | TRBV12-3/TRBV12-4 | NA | CASTRSGNYNEQFF
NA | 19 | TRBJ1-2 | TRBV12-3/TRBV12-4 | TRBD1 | CASSLTLVGGQGTLYGYTF
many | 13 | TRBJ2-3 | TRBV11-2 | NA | CASSLGGTDTQYF
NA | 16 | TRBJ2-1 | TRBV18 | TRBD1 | CASSPPDRDSSNEQFF
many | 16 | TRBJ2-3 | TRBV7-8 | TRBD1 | CASSFGDRGLTDTQYF
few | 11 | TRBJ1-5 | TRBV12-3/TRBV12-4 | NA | CASSLGQPQHF
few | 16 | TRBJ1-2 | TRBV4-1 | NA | CASSQEVGGRNYGYTF
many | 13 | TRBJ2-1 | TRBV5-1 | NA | CASSSGTGNEQFF
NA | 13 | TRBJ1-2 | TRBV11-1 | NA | CASSLDGNYGYTF
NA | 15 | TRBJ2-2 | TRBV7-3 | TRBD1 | CAHGGQRSNTGELFF
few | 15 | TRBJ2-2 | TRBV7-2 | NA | CASSPDGHNTGELFF
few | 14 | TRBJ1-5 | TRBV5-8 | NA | CASSVRGRNQPQHF
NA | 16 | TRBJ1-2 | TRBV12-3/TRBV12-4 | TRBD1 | CASSLTPGGIKSGYTF
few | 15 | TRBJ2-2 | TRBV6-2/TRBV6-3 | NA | CASSYSKRDTGELFF
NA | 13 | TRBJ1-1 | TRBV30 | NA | CAWSLSGFTEAFF
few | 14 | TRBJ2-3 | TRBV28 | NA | CASLRGASTDTQYF